The source of this T cell receptor beta chain is a study of cytomegalovirus exposure and HLA in healthy donors. Findings of the study overall: Researchers counted roughly 150 TCR beta chains as cytomegalovirus-associated.

Concerning this clone: Its matching antigen is unknown.

The CDR3 contains 16 residues. From germline, CDR1 is SNHLY and CDR2 FYNNEI. Trimming at V came to 7 bases and at J to 9 bases, leaving 12 bases not matched to a gene. Data came from immunoSEQ multiplex PCR; TCRdb stores just in-frame clones and leaves some out. The sample records about 74,000 clones, 94% being singletons. Material for sequencing was PBMCs. This sequence joins TRBV2 and TRBJ2-1; 13 bases are a match to TRBD2. This clonotype was obtained from a young man in good health and CMV-seropositive. CDR3 DNA: TGTGCCAGCACCACTTACGGACTAGCGGGAGTCGCTGAGCAGTTCTTC. Its translation: CASTTYGLAGVAEQFF.